A single sample gave rise to the 28 T cell receptor beta chains below, sequenced in a study of shared T cell receptors in the human thymus. Clones were sequenced by immunoSEQ multiplex PCR, and TCRdb holds only the in-frame ones, with some missing. The sample includes 720,000 or so clones, around 85% of them seen just once. The data also belong to a second study, concerning human thymus T cells.

Specimen: thymocytes. The source is a girl under three years old with a congenital heart defect.

CDR3 in DNA: TGTGCCAGCAGTGACCCTATACGGCTAGCGGGGGGGCCCAGCTCCTACAATGAGCAGTTCTTC. Translating gives CASSDPIRLAGGPSSYNEQFF. This chain connects TRBV2 to TRBJ2-1; 12 bases align to TRBD2. Germline loops: CDR1 SNHLY, CDR2 FYNNEI. V shed 3 bases, J shed 0 bases, and the junction held 15 bases outside the gene matches. The CDR3 has 21 residues.

This clone has more than one count but fewer than ten. The chain carries TRBV28 and TRBJ1-2, with 7 bases that match TRBD1. The V gene end was trimmed by 10 bases and the J gene end by 5 bases; junction bases not matched to a gene: 10. Germline CDR1 MDHEN, CDR2 SYDVKM. The CDR3 runs 13 residues. The chain's CDR3 is CAMSRGQSYGYTF. The CDR3 DNA follows: TGTGCCATGTCGAGGGGACAGTCGTATGGCTACACCTTC.

The genes are TRBV7-3 and TRBJ2-5, with D possibly TRBD2 on 6 matching bases. CDR3 size: 16 residues. CDR1 is SGHTA, CDR2 FQGTGA, per germline. V was trimmed by 1 base and J by 3 bases, leaving 15 bases between them. The CDR3 DNA is TGTGCCAGCAGCTTAATCGCCCAGGGCGGGAAAGAGACCCAGTACTTC. This codes for CASSLIAQGGKETQYF.

This chain uses TRBV6-1 with TRBJ1-1; 7 bases are shared with TRBD1. Trimming removed 4 bases from V and 3 bases from J; junction bases left unmatched: 5. Germline loops: CDR1 MNHNS, CDR2 SASEGT. The CDR3 sequence is 14 residues long. CDR3 region: CASSVRDRHTEAFF. CDR3 nucleotides: TGTGCCAGCAGTGTCCGGGACAGACACACTGAAGCTTTCTTT.

The rearrangement uses TRBV5-4 and TRBJ2-1; TRBD1 matches 8 bases. Germline CDR1 is SGHNT and CDR2 is YYREEE (reference sequence). The trim removed 7 bases at V and 5 bases at J, leaving 5 bases unmatched. CDR3 length: 13 residues. CDR3: CASYSGQDNEQFF. In nucleotides, the CDR3 is TGTGCCAGCTATTCGGGACAGGACAATGAGCAGTTCTTC. Supplemented by reference TRBV5-4 and TRBJ2-1, the full variable domain reads ETGVTQSPTHLIKTRGQQVTLRCSSQSGHNTVSWYQQALGQGPQFIFQYYREEENGRGNFPPRFSGLQFPNYSSELNVNALELDDSALYLCASYSGQDNEQFFGPGTRLTVL.

With respect to this clone: Without the conserved terminal phenylalanine or tryptophan, this CDR3 likely stems from a read error. It is unclear where the CDR3 begins or ends on the DNA, so no DNA is shown, and the CDR3 is as TCRdb lists it. The chain has TRBV18 and TRBJ1-1; the D call TRBD1 from the table was never checked on the DNA. Germline CDR1 and CDR2: KGHSH and LQKENI. Ends included, the CDR3 has 11 residues. The CDR3: CASSPTDRAMS.

A single count supports this clone. The rearrangement uses TRBV14 and TRBJ1-1; maybe TRBD1 (5 bases). The ends were cut back, 4 bases at V and 1 base at J, with 16 bases in the middle. CDR3 length: 16 residues. Germline loops: CDR1 SGHDN, CDR2 FVKESK. The CDR3 DNA reads TGTGCCAGCAGCCCGACGATGGGGCGGCGGAACACTGAAGCTTTCTTT. It encodes CASSPTMGRRNTEAFF. The whole variable domain, remainder taken from reference TRBV14 and TRBJ1-1, is EAGVTQFPSHSVIEKGQTVTLRCDPISGHDNLYWYRRVMGKEIKFLLHFVKESKQDESGMPNNRFLAERTGGTYSTLKVQPAELEDSGVYFCASSPTMGRRNTEAFFGQGTRLTVV.

V and J are TRBV6-5 and TRBJ1-2; 8 bases agree with TRBD1. The CDR3 sequence is 14 residues long. Germline CDR1 reads MNHEY; CDR2 reads SVGAGI. V was clipped by 6 bases and J by 7 bases; unmatched bases: 10. The CDR3, as DNA: TGTGCCAGCAGCTACGGACAGGGTATTTCTGGCTACACCTTC. Protein sequence: CASSYGQGISGYTF.

This clone has a single count. The CDR3 DNA sequence: TGTGCCAGCACCACAATAGGGAGGGTCCAGCATTTT. This encodes CASTTIGRVQHF. The chain recombines TRBV6-1 with TRBJ1-5; no reliable D call. The V end lost 7 bases, the J end lost 12 bases, and 16 bases lay between the germline ends. The CDR3 covers 12 residues. Per the germline V gene, CDR1 is MNHNS and CDR2 is SASEGT.

The chain recombines TRBV15 with TRBJ2-5; the D gene is possibly TRBD2 (6 bases). CDR1 LNHNV and CDR2 YYDKDF come from the germline V gene (reference sequence). Trimming removed 3 bases at V and 4 bases at J, with 15 bases between. The CDR3 covers 15 residues. CDR3 sequence: CATSSPAPGGETQYF. For the CDR3, the DNA is TGTGCCACCAGCAGCCCGGCGCCCGGGGGAGAGACCCAGTACTTC.

The genes are TRBV5-1 and TRBJ2-5, with 9 bases lining up with TRBD1. Looked up from germline, CDR1 is SGHRS and CDR2 is YFSETQ. The CDR3 extends over 14 amino acids. After removal of 4 bases from V and 4 bases from J, the junction contained 5 bases not matched to a gene. The CDR3 loop is CASSPGQGGETQYF. The CDR3 DNA follows: TGCGCCAGCAGCCCGGGACAGGGCGGAGAGACCCAGTACTTC. Combining the CDR3 with reference TRBV5-1 and TRBJ2-5 gives the whole variable domain KAGVTQTPRYLIKTRGQQVTLSCSPISGHRSVSWYQQTPGQGLQFLFEYFSETQRNKGNFPGRFSGRQFSNSRSEMNVSTLELGDSALYLCASSPGQGGETQYFGPGTRLLVL.

V and J are TRBV5-1 and TRBJ2-3; the D gene is possibly TRBD2 (6 bases). Trimming removed 4 bases from V and 6 bases from J, with 18 bases in between. This CDR3 contains 15 residues. Germline lookup yields CDR1 SGHRS and CDR2 YFSETQ. The CDR3: CASSRRGNSTDTQYF. The CDR3 nucleotides read TGCGCCAGCAGCCGCCGGGGGAACTCGACGGATACGCAGTATTTT.

The chain uses TRBV6-5 and TRBJ2-1; 7 bases agree with TRBD2. CDR1 and CDR2 from the germline V gene are MNHEY and SVGAGI. This CDR3 comprises 15 residues. The V and J ends lost 2 bases and 7 bases, in that order; junction bases with no gene match: 8. The CDR3 is CASSYGAGISNEQFF. The CDR3 DNA sequence: TGTGCCAGCAGTTACGGAGCGGGGATATCAAATGAGCAGTTCTTC.

The CDR3 protein is CASSSDPPTGRNQPQHF. The CDR3 DNA reads TGTGCCAGCAGTTCCGACCCACCGACAGGGCGCAATCAGCCCCAGCATTTT. The gene calls are TRBV28 and TRBJ1-5; 7 bases are a match to TRBD1. The CDR3 runs to 17 residues. Trimming took 4 bases from V and 2 from J; bases not matched to a gene: 11. Germline V CDR1 and CDR2: MDHEN, SYDVKM. Variable domain in full (rest from reference TRBV28 and TRBJ1-5): DVKVTQSSRYLVKRTGEKVFLECVQDMDHENMFWYRQDPGLGLRLIYFSYDVKMKEKGDIPEGYSVSREKKERFSLILESASTNQTSMYLCASSSDPPTGRNQPQHFGDGTRLSIL.

This sequence joins TRBV5-1 and TRBJ2-7; 9 bases are shared with TRBD1. Germline V gene sequence: CDR1 SGHRS, CDR2 YFSETQ. V lost 0 bases and J lost 5; bases outside the gene matches: 3. The CDR3 is made up of 14 amino acids. This CDR3 is CASSLDRGQDEQYF. The DNA for the CDR3 is TGCGCCAGCAGCTTGGACAGGGGGCAGGACGAGCAGTACTTC. The full variable domain, rest sourced from reference TRBV5-1 and TRBJ2-7, is KAGVTQTPRYLIKTRGQQVTLSCSPISGHRSVSWYQQTPGQGLQFLFEYFSETQRNKGNFPGRFSGRQFSNSRSEMNVSTLELGDSALYLCASSLDRGQDEQYFGPGTRLTVT.

In this sample, this clone turned up once. J is TRBJ1-4 and V is TRBV19, with D tentatively TRBD1 (5 bases). Per germline, CDR1 LNHDA and CDR2 SQIVND (reference sequence). CDR3 length: 16 residues. V dropped 5 bases and J dropped 0 bases, with 13 bases sitting between them. CDR3 amino acids: CASSAPGHPTNEKLFF. CDR3 DNA sequence: TGTGCCAGTAGTGCCCCAGGACACCCAACTAATGAAAAACTGTTTTTT.

The rearrangement joins TRBV7-9 to TRBJ2-1, with 15 bases that match TRBD2. CDR3 length: 19 residues. Germline CDR1 and CDR2: SEHNR and FQNEAQ (reference sequence). Trimming removed 5 bases from V and 0 bases from J; junction bases left unmatched: 8. The CDR3 coding sequence is TGTGCCAGCAGCCTGAGGACTAGCGGGGGGGCTAACTCCTACAATGAGCAGTTCTTC. Its translation is CASSLRTSGGANSYNEQFF.

This clone was recorded a few times. The chain is built from TRBV6-1 and TRBJ2-5; maybe TRBD2 (6 bases). Between the trimmed V and J ends, which lost 1 base and 5 bases, there was a span of 17 bases. The CDR3 runs to 16 residues. Per the germline V gene, CDR1 is MNHNS and CDR2 is SASEGT. The CDR3, as DNA: TGTGCCAGCAGTGAAGGAACTAGCTCCCGTGGTGAGACCCAGTACTTC. Encoded protein: CASSEGTSSRGETQYF.

The chain recombines TRBV15 with TRBJ2-2; TRBD1 is a possible D gene (6 bases). The CDR3 totals 16 residues. The V end lost 5 bases, the J end lost 7 bases, and 20 bases lay between the germline ends. The germline V gene encodes CDR1 LNHNV and CDR2 YYDKDF (reference sequence). CDR3 amino acids: CATSFGQQIRVGELFF. The CDR3 DNA reads as TGTGCCACCAGCTTCGGACAGCAAATACGGGTCGGGGAGCTGTTTTTT.

This clone was counted between two and nine times. The V call is TRBV19, the J call TRBJ1-2; TRBD1 matches 8 bases. V shed 1 base and J 4 bases; nucleotides not matched to a gene: 5. Per germline, CDR1 LNHDA and CDR2 SQIVND (reference sequence). The CDR3 contains 15 residues. The CDR3 reads CASSIGRTGIYGYTF. The DNA of the CDR3 is TGTGCCAGTAGTATAGGTCGGACAGGGATCTATGGCTACACCTTC.

V and J are TRBV6-4 and TRBJ1-4, with unresolved D. V was trimmed by 1 base and J by 8 bases, leaving 20 bases between them. Germline-derived CDR1 and CDR2 are MRHNA and SNTAGT. CDR3 length: 17 amino acids. The CDR3 bases are TGTGCCAGCAGTGACTACGGCCGCCCTTCCAGAGGGGAAAAACTGTTTTTT. Encoded protein: CASSDYGRPSRGEKLFF.

The CDR3 region has the DNA TGCGCCAGCAGCCAAGTACGGCGCAGGGGGCTGGAGAACACTGAAGCTTTCTTT. This codes for CASSQVRRRGLENTEAFF. The gene calls are TRBV4-1 and TRBJ1-1; 8 bases are a match to TRBD1. The V gene end was trimmed by 1 base and the J gene end by 1 base; junction bases not matched to a gene: 11. The CDR3 runs to 18 residues. Germline-derived CDR1 and CDR2 are MGHRA and YSYEKL.

The chain uses TRBV4-1 and TRBJ1-4; TRBD1 agrees at 7 bases. Unmatched junction bases numbered 6, after V lost 0 bases and J lost 5 bases. CDR3 length: 16 amino acids. CDR1 is MGHRA and CDR2 is YSYEKL in the germline V gene. Here the CDR3 reads CASSQDGGQLNEKLFF. The CDR3 bases are TGCGCCAGCAGCCAAGATGGGGGACAGTTAAATGAAAAACTGTTTTTT.

This chain uses TRBV6-6 with TRBJ1-3; 7 nucleotides agree with TRBD1. The ends lost 0 bases at V and 3 bases at J; junction bases unmatched: 5. This CDR3 spans 16 amino acids. Germline V gene data show CDR1 as MNHNY and CDR2 as SVGAGI (reference sequence). The CDR3 DNA is TGTGCCAGCAGTTACTCCGAGGGGGCGCGTGGAAACACCATATATTTT. This encodes CASSYSEGARGNTIYF.

The V and J genes are TRBV5-1 and TRBJ2-7; TRBD1 matches at 7 bases. Germline CDR1 SGHRS, CDR2 YFSETQ. The CDR3 sequence is 12 residues long. Trimming cost V 0 bases and J 6 bases; bases outside gene matches: 0. CDR3 coding DNA: TGCGCCAGCAGCTTGGAGGGGGCCGAGCAGTACTTC. Translating gives CASSLEGAEQYF.

Concerning this clone: An end of the junction does not agree with germline; a read error may underlie this. The rearrangement joins TRBV6-6 to TRBJ1-5; 10 bases are a match to TRBD1. CDR3 length equals 14 residues. CDR1 and CDR2 (germline): MNHNY, SVGAGI (reference sequence). The CDR3 here is CASSRTGGNQPRHF. CDR3 nucleotides: TGTGCCAGCAGTCGGACAGGGGGAAATCAGCCCCGGCATTTT.

The rearrangement joins TRBV12-5 to TRBJ2-2; 7 bases align to TRBD1. CDR3 length: 17 amino acids. Germline-derived CDR1 and CDR2 are LGHNT and FRNRAP. V was pared by 3 bases and J by 5 bases, with 12 bases of the junction left unmatched. CDR3 nucleotides: TGTGCTAGTGGTTTACACCCTCTACAGGGGCCTACCGGGGAGCTGTTTTTT. Translation gives CASGLHPLQGPTGELFF.

This chain links TRBV4-1 with TRBJ1-1, with D possibly TRBD1 on 5 matching bases. The V end was cut by 0 bases, the J end by 0 bases, with 17 bases between. Germline CDR1 is MGHRA and CDR2 is YSYEKL. The length of the CDR3 is 18 residues. CDR3 protein: CASSQDRLGGRLNTEAFF. CDR3 sequence (DNA): TGCGCCAGCAGCCAAGATCGTTTGGGGGGGAGGCTGAACACTGAAGCTTTCTTT.